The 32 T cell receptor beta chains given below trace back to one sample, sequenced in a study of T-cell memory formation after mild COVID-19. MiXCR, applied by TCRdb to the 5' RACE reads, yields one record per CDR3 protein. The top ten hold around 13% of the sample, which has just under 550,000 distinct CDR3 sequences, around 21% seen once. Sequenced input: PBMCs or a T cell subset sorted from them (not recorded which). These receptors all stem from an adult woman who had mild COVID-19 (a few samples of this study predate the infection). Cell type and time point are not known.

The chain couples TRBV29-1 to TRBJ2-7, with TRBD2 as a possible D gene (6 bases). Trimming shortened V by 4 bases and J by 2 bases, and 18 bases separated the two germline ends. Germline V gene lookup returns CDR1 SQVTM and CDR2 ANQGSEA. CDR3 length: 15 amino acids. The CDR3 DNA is TGCAGCGTTGTAGGCGGGACCCCTCCTACCTACGAGCAGTACTTC. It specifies CSVVGGTPPTYEQYF.

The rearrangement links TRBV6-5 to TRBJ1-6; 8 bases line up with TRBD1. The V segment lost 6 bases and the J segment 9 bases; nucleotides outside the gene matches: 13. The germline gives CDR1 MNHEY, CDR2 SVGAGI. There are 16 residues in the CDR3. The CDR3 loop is CASRLETGAGSSPLHF. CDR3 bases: TGTGCCAGCAGACTCGAGACAGGGGCCGGATCTTCACCCCTCCACTTT.

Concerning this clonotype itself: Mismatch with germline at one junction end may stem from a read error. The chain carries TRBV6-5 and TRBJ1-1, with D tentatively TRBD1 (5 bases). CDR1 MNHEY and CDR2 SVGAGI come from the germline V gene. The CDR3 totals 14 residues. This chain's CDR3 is CASSLGRWRTEAFF. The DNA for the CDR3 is TGTGCCAGCAGCTTGGGACGGTGGCGGACTGAAGCCTTCTTT.

DNA of the CDR3: TGCAGTGCACGGCCTAGCGCGTTCCCCGAGCAGTACTTC. The encoded protein is CSARPSAFPEQYF. This chain joins TRBV20-1 and TRBJ2-7; D is perhaps TRBD2 (6 bases). The CDR3 sequence is 13 residues long. CDR1 DFQATT and CDR2 SNEGSKA come from the germline V gene (reference sequence). Deletions cut 6 bases from V and 6 bases from J, with 18 bases between.

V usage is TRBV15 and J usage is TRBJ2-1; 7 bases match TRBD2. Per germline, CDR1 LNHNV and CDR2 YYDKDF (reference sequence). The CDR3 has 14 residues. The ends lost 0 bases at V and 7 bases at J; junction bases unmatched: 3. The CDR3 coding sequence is TGTGCCACCAGCAGAGAGGCTAGCGGTAATGAGCAGTTCTTC. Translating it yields CATSREASGNEQFF. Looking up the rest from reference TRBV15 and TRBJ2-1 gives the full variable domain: DAMVIQNPRYQVTQFGKPVTLSCSQTLNHNVMYWYQQKSSQAPKLLFHYYDKDFNNEADTPDNFQSRRPNTSFCFLDIRSPGLGDTAMYLCATSREASGNEQFFGPGTRLTVL.

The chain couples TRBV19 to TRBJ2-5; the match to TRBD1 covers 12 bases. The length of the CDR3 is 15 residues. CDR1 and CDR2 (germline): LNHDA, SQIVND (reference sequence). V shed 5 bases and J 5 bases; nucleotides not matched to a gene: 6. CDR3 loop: CASSDPGQGAETQYF. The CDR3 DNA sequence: TGTGCCAGTAGTGACCCGGGACAGGGGGCGGAGACCCAGTACTTC.

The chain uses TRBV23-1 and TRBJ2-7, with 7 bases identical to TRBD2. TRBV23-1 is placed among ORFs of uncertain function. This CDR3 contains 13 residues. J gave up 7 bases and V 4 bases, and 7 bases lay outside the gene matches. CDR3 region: CASSPLGGREQYF. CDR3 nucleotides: TGCGCCAGCAGTCCGCTGGGAGGGAGGGAGCAGTACTTC.

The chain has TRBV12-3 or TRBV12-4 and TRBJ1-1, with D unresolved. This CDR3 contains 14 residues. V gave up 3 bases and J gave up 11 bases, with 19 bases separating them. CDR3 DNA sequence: TGTGCCAGCAGTTTCGGGCGAACCACTGAATTGGCTTTCTTT. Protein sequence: CASSFGRTTELAFF.

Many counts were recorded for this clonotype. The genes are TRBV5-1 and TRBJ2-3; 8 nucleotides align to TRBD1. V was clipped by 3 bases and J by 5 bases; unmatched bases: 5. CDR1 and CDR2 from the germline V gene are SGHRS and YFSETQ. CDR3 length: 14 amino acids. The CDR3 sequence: CASSSTGGEDTQYF. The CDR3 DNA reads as TGCGCCAGCAGCTCAACAGGGGGAGAAGATACGCAGTATTTT.

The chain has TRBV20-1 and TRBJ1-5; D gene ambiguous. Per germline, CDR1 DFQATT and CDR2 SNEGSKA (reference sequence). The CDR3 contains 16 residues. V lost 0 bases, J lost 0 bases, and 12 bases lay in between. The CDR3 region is CSARDPLKGSNQPQHF. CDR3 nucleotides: TGCAGTGCTAGAGATCCCCTAAAAGGTAGCAATCAGCCCCAGCATTTT.

CDR3 amino acids: CASSLPSTSGGETQYF. The DNA of the CDR3 is TGTGCCAGCAGCCTGCCCTCGACTAGCGGGGGAGAGACCCAGTACTTC. The chain has TRBV2 and TRBJ2-5, with 12 bases identical to TRBD2. CDR3 size: 16 residues. Per germline, CDR1 SNHLY and CDR2 FYNNEI. The J segment lost 4 bases and the V segment lost 6 bases, leaving 9 bases of the junction unmatched. Looking up the rest from reference TRBV2 and TRBJ2-5 gives the full variable domain: EPEVTQTPSHQVTQMGQEVILRCVPISNHLYFYWYRQILGQKVEFLVSFYNNEISEKSEIFDDQFSVERPDGSNFTLKIRSTKLEDSAMYFCASSLPSTSGGETQYFGPGTRLLVL.

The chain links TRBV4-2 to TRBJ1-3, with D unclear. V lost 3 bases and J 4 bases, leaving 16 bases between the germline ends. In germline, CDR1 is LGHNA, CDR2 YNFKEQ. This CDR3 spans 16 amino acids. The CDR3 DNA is TGTGCCAGCAGCCAGGATATGTGGGGTGGAGGAAACACCATATATTTT. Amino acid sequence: CASSQDMWGGGNTIYF.

CDR3 sequence reads: CASRTSPPLLAGGPHYNEQFF. The CDR3 DNA reads TGTGCAAGTCGCACCTCCCCCCCACTACTAGCGGGGGGCCCCCACTACAATGAGCAGTTCTTC. The J gene is TRBJ2-1, the V gene TRBV12-2; TRBD2 reflects the table's D call only, with no check against the DNA. TRBV12-2 has pseudogene status. This CDR3 contains 21 residues.

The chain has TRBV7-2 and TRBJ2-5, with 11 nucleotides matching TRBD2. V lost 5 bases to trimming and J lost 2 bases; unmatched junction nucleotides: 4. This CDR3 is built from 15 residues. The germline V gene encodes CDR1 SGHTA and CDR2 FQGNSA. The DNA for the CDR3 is TGTGCCAGCAGCCAAATAGCGGGAGGGCAAGAGACCCAGTACTTC. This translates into CASSQIAGGQETQYF.

CDR3 sequence: CASSLGDGDYEQYF. DNA for the CDR3: TGTGCCAGCAGTTTAGGGGACGGCGACTACGAGCAGTACTTC. The rearrangement joins TRBV12-3 or TRBV12-4 to TRBJ2-7; D could derive from TRBD1 or TRBD2 (5 bases each). The V end lost 1 base, the J end lost 3 bases, and 10 bases lay between the germline ends. CDR3 length: 14 amino acids.

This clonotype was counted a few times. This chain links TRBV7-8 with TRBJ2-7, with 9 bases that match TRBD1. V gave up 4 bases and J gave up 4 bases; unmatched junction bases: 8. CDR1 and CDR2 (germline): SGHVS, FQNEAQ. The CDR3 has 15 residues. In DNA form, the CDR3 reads TGTGCCAGCAGCTACCACCGGGACAGGGCTTACGAGCAGTACTTC. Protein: CASSYHRDRAYEQYF.

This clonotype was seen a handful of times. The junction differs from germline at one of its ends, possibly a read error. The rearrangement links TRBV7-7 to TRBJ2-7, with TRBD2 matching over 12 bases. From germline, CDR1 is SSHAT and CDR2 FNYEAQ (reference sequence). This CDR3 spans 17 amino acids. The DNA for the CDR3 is TGTGCTAGCAGCCTCAAAGGACTAGCGGGGAACTCCTACGAGCAGTACTTC. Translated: CASSLKGLAGNSYEQYF.

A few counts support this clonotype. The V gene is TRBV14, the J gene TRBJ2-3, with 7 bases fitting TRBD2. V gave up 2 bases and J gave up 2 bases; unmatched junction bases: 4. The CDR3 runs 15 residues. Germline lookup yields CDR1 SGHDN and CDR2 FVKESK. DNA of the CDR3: TGTGCCAGCAGCCAACTAGCGGATTACACAGATACGCAGTATTTT. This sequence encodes CASSQLADYTDTQYF.

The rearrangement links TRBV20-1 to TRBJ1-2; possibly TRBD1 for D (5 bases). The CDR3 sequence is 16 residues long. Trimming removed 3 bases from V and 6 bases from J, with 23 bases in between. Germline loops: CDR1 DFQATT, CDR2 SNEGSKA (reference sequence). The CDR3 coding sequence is TGCAGTGCTAGGACTCAATCCGGGACCTTCTATGATGGCTACACCTTC. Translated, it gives CSARTQSGTFYDGYTF.

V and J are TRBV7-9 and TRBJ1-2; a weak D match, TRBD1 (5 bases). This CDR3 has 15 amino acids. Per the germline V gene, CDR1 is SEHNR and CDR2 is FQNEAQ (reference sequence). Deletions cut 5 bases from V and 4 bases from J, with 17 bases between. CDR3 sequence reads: CASSPSSTVFYGYTF. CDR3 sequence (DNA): TGTGCCAGCAGCCCCTCCTCGACAGTCTTCTATGGCTACACCTTC.

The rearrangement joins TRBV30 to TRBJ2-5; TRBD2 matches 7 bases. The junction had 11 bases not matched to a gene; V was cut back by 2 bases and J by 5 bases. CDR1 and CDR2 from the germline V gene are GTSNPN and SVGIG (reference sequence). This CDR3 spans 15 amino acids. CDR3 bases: TGTGCCTGGAGTCCAGGGCGTAGCGGGCGGGAGACCCAGTACTTC. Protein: CAWSPGRSGRETQYF.

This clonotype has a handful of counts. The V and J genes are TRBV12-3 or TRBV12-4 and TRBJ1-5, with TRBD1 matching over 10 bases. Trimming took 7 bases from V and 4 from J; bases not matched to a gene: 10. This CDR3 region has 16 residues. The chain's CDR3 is CASTFRGTGVNQPQHF. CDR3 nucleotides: TGTGCCAGCACTTTTAGAGGGACAGGGGTTAATCAGCCCCAGCATTTT.

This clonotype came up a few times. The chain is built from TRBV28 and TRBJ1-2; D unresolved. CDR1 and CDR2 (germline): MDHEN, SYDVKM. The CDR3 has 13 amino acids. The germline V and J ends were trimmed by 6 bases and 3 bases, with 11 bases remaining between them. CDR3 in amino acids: CASSYLLDYGYTF. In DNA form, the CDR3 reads TGTGCCAGCAGCTACCTGTTGGACTATGGCTACACCTTC.

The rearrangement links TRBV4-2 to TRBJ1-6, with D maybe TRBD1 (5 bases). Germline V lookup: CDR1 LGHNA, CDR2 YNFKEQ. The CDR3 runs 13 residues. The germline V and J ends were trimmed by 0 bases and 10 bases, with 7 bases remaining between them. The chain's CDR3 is CASSQDTGSPLHF. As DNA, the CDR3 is TGTGCCAGCAGCCAAGATACAGGATCACCCCTCCACTTT.

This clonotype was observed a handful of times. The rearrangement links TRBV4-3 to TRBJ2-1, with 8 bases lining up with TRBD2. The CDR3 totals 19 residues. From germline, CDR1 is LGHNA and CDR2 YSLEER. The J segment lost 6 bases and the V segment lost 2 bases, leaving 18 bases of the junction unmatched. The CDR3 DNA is TGCGCCAGCAGCCAATCCCCCCGAATGCGGACTAGCCGTCTCAATGAGCAGTTCTTC. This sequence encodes CASSQSPRMRTSRLNEQFF.

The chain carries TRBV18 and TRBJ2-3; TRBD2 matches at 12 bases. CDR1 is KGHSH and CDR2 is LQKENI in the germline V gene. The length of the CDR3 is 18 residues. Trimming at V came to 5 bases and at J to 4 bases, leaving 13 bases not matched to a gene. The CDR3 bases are TGTGCCAGCTCAGGCGGACTAGCGGGGACCTCGGGGGCAGATACGCAGTATTTT. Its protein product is CASSGGLAGTSGADTQYF. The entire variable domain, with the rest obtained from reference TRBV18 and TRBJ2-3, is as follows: NAGVMQNPRHLVRRRGQEARLRCSPMKGHSHVYWYRQLPEEGLKFMVYLQKENIIDESGMPKERFSAEFPKEGPSILRIQQVVRGDSAAYFCASSGGLAGTSGADTQYFGPGTRLTVL.

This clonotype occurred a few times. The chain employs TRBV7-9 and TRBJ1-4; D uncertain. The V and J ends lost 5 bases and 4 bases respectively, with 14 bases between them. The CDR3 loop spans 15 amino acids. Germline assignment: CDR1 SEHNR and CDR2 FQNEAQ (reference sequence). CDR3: CASSPNQVVNEKLFF. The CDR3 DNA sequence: TGTGCCAGCAGCCCTAACCAGGTGGTTAATGAAAAACTGTTTTTT.

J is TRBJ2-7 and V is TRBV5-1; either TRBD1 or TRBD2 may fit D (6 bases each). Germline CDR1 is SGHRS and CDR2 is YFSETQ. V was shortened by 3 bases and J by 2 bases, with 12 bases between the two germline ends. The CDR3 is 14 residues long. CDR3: CASSWEDSPYEQYF. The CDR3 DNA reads TGCGCCAGCAGCTGGGAGGACAGTCCCTACGAGCAGTACTTC.

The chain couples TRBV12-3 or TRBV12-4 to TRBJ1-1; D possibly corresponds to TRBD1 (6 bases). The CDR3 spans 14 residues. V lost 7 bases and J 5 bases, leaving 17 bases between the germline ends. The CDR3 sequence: CASTISGDWTEAFF. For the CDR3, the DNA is TGTGCCAGCACCATCTCAGGGGATTGGACTGAAGCTTTCTTT.

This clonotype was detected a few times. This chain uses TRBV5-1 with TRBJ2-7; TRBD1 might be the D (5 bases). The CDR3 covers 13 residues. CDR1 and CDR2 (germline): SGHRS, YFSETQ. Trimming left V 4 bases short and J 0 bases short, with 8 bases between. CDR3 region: CASSIQVSYEQYF. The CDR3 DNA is TGCGCCAGCAGCATACAGGTCTCCTACGAGCAGTACTTC.

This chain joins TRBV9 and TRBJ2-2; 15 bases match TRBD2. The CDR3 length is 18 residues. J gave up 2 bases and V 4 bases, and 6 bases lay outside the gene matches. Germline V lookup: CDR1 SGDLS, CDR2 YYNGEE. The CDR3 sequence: CASSSGLAGGINTGELFF. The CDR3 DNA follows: TGTGCCAGCAGCTCGGGACTAGCGGGGGGCATTAACACCGGGGAGCTGTTTTTT.

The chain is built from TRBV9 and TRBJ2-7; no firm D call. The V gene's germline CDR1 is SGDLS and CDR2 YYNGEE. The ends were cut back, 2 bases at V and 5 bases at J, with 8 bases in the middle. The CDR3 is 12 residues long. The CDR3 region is CASSVMGDEQYF. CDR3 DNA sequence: TGTGCCAGCAGCGTCATGGGTGACGAGCAGTACTTC.